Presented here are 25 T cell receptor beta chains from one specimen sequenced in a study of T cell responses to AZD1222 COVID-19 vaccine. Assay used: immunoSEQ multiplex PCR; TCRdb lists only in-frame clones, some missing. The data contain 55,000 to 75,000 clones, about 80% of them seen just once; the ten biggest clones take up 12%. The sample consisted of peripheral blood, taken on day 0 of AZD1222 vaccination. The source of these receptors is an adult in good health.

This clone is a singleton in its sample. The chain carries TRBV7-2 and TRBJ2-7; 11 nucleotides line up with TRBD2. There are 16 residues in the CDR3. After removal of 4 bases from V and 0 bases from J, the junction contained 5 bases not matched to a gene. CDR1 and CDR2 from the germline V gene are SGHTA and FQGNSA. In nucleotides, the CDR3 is TGTGCCAGCAGCTCCGCTAGCGGGGGGTTCTCCTACGAGCAGTACTTC. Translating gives CASSSASGGFSYEQYF.

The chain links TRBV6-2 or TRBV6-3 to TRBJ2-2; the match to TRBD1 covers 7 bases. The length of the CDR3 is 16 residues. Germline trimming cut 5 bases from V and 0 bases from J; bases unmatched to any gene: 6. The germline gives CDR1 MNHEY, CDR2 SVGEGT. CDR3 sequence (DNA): TGTGCCAGCAGTACCGGACAGGACCCGAACACCGGGGAGCTGTTTTTT. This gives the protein CASSTGQDPNTGELFF.

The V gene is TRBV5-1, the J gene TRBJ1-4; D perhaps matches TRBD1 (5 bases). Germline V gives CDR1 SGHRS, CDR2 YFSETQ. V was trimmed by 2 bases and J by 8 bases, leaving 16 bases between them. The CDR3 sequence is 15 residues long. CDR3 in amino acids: CASSLAGTSGEKLFF. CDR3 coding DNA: TGCGCCAGCAGCTTAGCCGGGACTAGTGGGGAAAAACTGTTTTTT.

The CDR3 DNA follows: TGTGCCAGCAGCTTAGGCTTGAATCAGCCCCAGCATTTT. This encodes CASSLGLNQPQHF. This rearrangement joins TRBV11-2 to TRBJ1-5; no reliable D call. V was cut by 1 base and J by 4 bases, with 5 bases left in between. The CDR3 runs to 13 residues. Germline V lookup: CDR1 SGHAT, CDR2 FQNNGV.

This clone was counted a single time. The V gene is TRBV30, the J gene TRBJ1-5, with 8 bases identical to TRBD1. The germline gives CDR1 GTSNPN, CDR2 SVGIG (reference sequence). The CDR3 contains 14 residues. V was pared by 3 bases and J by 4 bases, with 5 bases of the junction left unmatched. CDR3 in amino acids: CAWSVTGVNQPQHF. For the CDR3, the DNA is TGTGCCTGGAGCGTGACAGGGGTTAATCAGCCCCAGCATTTT.

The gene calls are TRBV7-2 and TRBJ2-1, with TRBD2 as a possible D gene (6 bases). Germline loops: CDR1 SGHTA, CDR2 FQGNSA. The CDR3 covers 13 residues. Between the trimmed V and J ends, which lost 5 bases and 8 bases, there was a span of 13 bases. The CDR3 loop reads CASSAPSADEQFF. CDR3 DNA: TGTGCCAGCAGCGCACCTAGCGCCGATGAGCAGTTCTTC.

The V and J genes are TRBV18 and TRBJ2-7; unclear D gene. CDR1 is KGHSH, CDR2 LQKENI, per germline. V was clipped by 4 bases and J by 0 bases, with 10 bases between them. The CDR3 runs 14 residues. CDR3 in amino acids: CASSHSTLSYEQYF. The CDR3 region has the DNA TGTGCCAGCTCACACAGCACCCTCTCCTACGAGCAGTACTTC.

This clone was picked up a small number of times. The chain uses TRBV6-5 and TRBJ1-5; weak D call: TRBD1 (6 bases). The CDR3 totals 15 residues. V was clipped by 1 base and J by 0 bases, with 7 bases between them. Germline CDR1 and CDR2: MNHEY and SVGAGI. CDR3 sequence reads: CASSYLGASNQPQHF. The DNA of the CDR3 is TGTGCCAGCAGTTACTTGGGGGCTAGCAATCAGCCCCAGCATTTT.

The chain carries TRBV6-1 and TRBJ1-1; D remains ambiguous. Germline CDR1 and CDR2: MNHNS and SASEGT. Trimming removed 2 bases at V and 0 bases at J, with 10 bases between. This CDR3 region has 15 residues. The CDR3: CASSEFGGLNTEAFF. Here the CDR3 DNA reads TGTGCCAGCAGTGAATTCGGCGGATTGAACACTGAAGCTTTCTTT.

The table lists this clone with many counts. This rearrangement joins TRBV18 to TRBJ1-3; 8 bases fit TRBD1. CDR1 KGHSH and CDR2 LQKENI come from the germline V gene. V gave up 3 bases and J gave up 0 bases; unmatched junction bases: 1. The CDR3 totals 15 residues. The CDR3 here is CASSPTGGSGNTIYF. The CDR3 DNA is TGTGCCAGCTCACCCACAGGGGGCTCTGGAAACACCATATATTTT.

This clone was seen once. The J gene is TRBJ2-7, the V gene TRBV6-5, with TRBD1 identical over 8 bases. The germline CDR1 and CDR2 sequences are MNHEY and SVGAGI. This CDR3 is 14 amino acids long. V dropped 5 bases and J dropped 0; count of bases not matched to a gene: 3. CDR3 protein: CASSRQGSSYEQYF. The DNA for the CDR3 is TGTGCCAGCAGTCGACAGGGGAGCTCCTACGAGCAGTACTTC.

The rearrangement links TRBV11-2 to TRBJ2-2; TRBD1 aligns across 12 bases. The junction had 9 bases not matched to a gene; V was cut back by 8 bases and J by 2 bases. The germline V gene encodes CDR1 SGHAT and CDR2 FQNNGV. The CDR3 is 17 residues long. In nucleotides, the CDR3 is TGTGCCAGCCAGGGACAGGGGGCAAGCGAAAACACCGGGGAGCTGTTTTTT. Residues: CASQGQGASENTGELFF.

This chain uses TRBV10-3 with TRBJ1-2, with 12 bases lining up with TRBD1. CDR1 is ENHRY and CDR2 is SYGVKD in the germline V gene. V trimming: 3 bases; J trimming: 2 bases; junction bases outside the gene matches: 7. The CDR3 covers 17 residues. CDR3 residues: CAISDLGQGALNYGYTF. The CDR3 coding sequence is TGTGCCATCAGTGATCTGGGACAGGGGGCACTGAACTATGGCTACACCTTC.

CDR3 DNA: TGTGCCAGCAGTTTACGGGGGGCGGGGGACACCGGGGAGCTGTTTTTT. Translating it yields CASSLRGAGDTGELFF. The chain carries TRBV27 and TRBJ2-2, with D possibly matching TRBD2 (7 bases). Deletions cut 2 bases from V and 3 bases from J, with 13 bases between. The CDR3 covers 16 residues. The germline V gene has CDR1 MNHEY and CDR2 SMNVEV (reference sequence).

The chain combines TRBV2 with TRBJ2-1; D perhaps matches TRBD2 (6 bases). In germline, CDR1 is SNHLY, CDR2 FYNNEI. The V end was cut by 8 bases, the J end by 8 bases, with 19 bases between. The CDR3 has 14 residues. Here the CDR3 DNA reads TGTGCCAGCCTAACAAGCCCTAGCGACCATGAGCAGTTCTTC. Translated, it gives CASLTSPSDHEQFF.

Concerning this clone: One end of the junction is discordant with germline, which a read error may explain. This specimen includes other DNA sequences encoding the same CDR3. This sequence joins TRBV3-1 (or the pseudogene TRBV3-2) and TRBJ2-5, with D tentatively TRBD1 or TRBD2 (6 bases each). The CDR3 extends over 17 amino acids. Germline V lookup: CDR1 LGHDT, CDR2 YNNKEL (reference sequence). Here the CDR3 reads CASSQDEGGRAQETQYF. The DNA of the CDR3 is TGTGCTAGCAGCCAAGATGAGGGGGGCAGGGCCCAGGAGACCCAGTACTTC.

CDR3 bases: TGTGCCAGCAACACTGGGACACGAGATGGCTACACCTTC. It specifies CASNTGTRDGYTF. The V call is TRBV6-6, the J call TRBJ1-2; TRBD1 is a possible D gene (6 bases). Trimming removed 7 bases at V and 6 bases at J, with 15 bases between. This CDR3 spans 13 amino acids. Germline V gene lookup returns CDR1 MNHNY and CDR2 SVGAGI (reference sequence).

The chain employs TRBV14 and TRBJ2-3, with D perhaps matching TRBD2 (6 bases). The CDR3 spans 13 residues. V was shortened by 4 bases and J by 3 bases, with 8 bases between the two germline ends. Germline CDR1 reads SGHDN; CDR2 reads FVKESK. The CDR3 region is CASSLGGTDTQYF. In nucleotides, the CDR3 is TGTGCCAGCAGCCTCGGGGGAACAGATACGCAGTATTTT.

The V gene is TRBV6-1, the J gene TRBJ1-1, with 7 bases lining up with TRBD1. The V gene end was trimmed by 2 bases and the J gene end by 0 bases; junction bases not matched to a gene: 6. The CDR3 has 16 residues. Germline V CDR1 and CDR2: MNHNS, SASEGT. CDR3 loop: CASSEMTGLLNTEAFF. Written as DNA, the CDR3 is TGTGCCAGCAGTGAAATGACAGGGCTCCTGAACACTGAAGCTTTCTTT.

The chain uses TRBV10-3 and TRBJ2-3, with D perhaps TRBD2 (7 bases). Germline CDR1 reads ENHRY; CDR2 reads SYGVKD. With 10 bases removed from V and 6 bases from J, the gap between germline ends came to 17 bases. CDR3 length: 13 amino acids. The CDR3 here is CATNTGRDDTQYF. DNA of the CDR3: TGTGCCACCAATACAGGGAGGGATGATACGCAGTATTTT.

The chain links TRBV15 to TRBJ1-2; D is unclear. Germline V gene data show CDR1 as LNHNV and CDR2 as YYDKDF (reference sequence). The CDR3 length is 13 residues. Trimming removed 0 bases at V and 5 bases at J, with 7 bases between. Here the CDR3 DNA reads TGTGCCACCAGCAGAGATAGCCTTTATGGCTACACCTTC. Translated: CATSRDSLYGYTF.

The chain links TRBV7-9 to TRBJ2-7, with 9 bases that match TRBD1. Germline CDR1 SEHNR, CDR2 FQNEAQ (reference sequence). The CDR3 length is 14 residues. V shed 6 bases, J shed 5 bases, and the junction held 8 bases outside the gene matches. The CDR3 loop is CASSRTGGLDEQYF. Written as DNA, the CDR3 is TGTGCCAGCAGTCGTACAGGGGGCCTGGACGAGCAGTACTTC.

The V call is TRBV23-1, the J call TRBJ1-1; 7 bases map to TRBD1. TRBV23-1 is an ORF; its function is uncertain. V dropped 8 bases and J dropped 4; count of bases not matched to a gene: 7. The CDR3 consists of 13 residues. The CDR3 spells CASSADRATEAFF. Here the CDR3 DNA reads TGCGCCAGCTCTGCAGACAGGGCCACTGAAGCTTTCTTT.

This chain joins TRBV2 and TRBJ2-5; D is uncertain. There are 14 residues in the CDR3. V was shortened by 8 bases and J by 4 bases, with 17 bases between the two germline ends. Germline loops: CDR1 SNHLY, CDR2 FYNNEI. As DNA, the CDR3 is TGTGCCAGCGATAGGTCCCGTCGCGGAGAGACCCAGTACTTC. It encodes CASDRSRRGETQYF.

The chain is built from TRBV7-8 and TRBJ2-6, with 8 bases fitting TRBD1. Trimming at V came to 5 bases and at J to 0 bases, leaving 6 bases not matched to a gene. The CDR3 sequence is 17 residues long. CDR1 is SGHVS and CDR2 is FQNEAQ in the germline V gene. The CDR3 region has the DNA TGTGCCAGCAGCCCAAGGACAGGGAGCTCTGGGGCCAACGTCCTGACTTTC. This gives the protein CASSPRTGSSGANVLTF.